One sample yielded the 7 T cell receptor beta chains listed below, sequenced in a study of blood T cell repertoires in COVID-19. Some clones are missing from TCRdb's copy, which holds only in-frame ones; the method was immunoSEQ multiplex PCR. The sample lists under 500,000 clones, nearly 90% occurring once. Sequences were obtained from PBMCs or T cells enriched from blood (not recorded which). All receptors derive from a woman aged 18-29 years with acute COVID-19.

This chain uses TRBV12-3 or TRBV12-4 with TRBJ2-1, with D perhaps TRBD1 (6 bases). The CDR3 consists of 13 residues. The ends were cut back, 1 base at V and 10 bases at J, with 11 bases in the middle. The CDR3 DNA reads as TGTGCCAGCAGTTTAGTTCAGGGACAAGAGCAGTTCTTC. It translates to CASSLVQGQEQFF.

The CDR3 protein is CASSLWTGGGNNQPQHF. CDR3 in DNA: TGTGCCAGCAGTTTGTGGACAGGGGGCGGTAACAATCAGCCCCAGCATTTT. The chain carries TRBV28 and TRBJ1-5; 11 bases agree with TRBD1. This CDR3 is built from 17 residues. The trim removed 3 bases at V and 3 bases at J, leaving 7 bases unmatched. CDR1 is MDHEN, CDR2 SYDVKM, per germline.

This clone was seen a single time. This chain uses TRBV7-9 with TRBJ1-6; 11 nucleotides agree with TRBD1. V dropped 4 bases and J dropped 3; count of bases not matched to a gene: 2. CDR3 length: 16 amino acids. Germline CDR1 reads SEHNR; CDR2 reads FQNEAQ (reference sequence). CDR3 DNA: TGTGCCAGCAGCTCGGGGACAGGGGGCTATAATTCACCCCTCCACTTT. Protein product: CASSSGTGGYNSPLHF. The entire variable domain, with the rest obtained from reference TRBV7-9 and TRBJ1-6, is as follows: DTGVSQNPRHKITKRGQNVTFRCDPISEHNRLYWYRQTLGQGPEFLTYFQNEAQLEKSRLLSDRFSAERPKGSFSTLEIQRTEQGDSAMYLCASSSGTGGYNSPLHFGNGTRLTVT.

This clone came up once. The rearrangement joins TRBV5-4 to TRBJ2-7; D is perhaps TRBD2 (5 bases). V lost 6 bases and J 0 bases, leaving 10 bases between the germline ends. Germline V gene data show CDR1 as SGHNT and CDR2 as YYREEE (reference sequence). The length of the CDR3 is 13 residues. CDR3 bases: TGTGCCAGCAACCCGGGAAGCTCCTACGAGCAGTACTTC. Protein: CASNPGSSYEQYF.

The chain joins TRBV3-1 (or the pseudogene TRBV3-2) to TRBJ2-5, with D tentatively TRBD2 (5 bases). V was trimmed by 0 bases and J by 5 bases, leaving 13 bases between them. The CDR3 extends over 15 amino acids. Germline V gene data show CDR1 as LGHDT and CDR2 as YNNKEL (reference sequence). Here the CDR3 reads CASSQDSGRGETQYF. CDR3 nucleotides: TGTGCCAGCAGCCAAGATTCCGGGCGAGGGGAGACCCAGTACTTC.

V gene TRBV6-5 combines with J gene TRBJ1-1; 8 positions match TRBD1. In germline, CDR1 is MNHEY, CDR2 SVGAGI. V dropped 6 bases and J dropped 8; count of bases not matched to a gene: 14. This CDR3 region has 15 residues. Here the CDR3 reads CASRDRAIRGPEAFF. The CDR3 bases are TGTGCCAGCAGGGACAGGGCCATAAGGGGCCCAGAAGCTTTCTTT.

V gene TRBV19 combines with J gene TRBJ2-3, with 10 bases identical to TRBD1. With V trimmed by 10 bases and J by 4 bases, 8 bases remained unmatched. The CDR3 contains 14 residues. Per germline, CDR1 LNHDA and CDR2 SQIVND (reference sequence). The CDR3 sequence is CATSLGTGADTQYF. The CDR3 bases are TGTGCCACCTCACTCGGGACAGGGGCAGATACGCAGTATTTT.